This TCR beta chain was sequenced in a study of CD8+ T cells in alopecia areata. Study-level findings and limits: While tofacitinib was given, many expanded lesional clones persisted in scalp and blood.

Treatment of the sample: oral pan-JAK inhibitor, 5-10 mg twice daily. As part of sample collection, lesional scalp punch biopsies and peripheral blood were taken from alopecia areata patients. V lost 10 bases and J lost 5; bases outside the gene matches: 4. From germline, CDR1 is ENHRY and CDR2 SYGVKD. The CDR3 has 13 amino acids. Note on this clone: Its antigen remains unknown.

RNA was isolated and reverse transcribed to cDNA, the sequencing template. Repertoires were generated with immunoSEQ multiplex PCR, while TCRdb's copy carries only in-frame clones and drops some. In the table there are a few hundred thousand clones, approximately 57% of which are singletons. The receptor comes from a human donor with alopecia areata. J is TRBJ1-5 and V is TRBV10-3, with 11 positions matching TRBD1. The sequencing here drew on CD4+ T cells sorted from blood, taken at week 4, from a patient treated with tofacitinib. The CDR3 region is CASGQGADQPQHF. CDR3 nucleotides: TGTGCCAGCGGACAGGGGGCTGATCAGCCCCAGCATTTT.